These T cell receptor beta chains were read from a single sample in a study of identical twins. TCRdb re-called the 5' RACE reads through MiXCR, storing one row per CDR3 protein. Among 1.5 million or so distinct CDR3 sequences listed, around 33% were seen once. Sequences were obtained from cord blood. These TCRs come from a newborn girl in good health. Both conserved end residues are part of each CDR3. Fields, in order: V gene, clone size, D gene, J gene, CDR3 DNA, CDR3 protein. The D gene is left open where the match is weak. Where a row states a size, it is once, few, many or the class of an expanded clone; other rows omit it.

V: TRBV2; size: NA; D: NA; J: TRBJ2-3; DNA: TGTGCCACCTTTGGTACAGATACGCAGTATTTT; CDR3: CATFGTDTQYF
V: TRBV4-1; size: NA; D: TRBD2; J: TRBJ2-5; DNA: TGCGCCAGCAGCCAAGTTAGCGGGGGTTACCAAGAGACCCAGTACTTC; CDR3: CASSQVSGGYQETQYF
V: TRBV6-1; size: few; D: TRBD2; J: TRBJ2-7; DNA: TGTGCCAGCCTACTAGCGGGGCTTCACGAGCAGTACTTC; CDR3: CASLLAGLHEQYF
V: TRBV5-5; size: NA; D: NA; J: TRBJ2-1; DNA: TGTGCCAGCAGCTTGGGACTAGTAGCTGAGCAGTTCTTC; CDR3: CASSLGLVAEQFF
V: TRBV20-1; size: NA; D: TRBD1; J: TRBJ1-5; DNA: TGCAGTGCTAGAGTTGTTCAGGGGGGCTATCAGCCCCAGCATTTT; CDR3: CSARVVQGGYQPQHF
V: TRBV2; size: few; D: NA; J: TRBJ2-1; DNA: TGTGCCAGCACCGAACGGGGCAATGAGCAGTTCTTC; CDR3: CASTERGNEQFF
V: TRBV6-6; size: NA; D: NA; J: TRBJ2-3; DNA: TGTGCCAGCAGTTACTCGGCGGGGAGGCTCACAGATACGCAGTATTTT; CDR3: CASSYSAGRLTDTQYF
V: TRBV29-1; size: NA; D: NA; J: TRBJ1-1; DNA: TGCAGCGCTGAACCTCCTTTGAACACTGAGGCTTTCTTT; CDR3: CSAEPPLNTEAFF
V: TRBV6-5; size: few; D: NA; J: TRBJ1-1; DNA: TGTGCCAGCAGTTACGGCAGGGGAGGTACTGAAGCTTTCTTT; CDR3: CASSYGRGGTEAFF
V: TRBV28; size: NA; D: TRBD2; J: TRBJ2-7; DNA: TGTGCCAGCAGCATCTGGACTAGCGGGAGATCGTCCTACGAGCAGTACTTC; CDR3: CASSIWTSGRSSYEQYF
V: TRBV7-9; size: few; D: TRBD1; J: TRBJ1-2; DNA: TGTGCCAGCAGCTTGGGACAGGAAGGCGGCTACACCTTC; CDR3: CASSLGQEGGYTF
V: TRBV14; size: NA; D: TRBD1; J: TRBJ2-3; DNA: TGTGCCAGCAGCCAAGAACAGGGGAGCACAGATACGCAGTATTTT; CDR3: CASSQEQGSTDTQYF
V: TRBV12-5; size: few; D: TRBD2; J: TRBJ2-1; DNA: TGTGCTAGTGGTTTGGTAGGACTAGCGGGGGCCGTCAATGAGCAGTTCTTC; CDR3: CASGLVGLAGAVNEQFF
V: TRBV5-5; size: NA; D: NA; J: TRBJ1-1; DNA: TGTGCCAGCAGCTTGCGGCAGCAGATGAACACTGAAGCTTTCTTT; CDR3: CASSLRQQMNTEAFF
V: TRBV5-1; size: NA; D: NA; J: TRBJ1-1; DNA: TGCGCCAGCAGGCGAGGCAGGGTCGATGAAGCTTTCTTT; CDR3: CASRRGRVDEAFF
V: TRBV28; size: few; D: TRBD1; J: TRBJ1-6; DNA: TGTGCCAGCAGTTTACCACAGGGGTTGGGTTCACCCCTCCACTTT; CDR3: CASSLPQGLGSPLHF
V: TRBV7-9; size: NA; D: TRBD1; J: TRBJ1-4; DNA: TGTGCCAGCAGCTTCAGGGACAGGGTGAATGAAAAACTGTTTTTT; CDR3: CASSFRDRVNEKLFF
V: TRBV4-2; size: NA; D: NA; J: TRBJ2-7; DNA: TGTGCCAGCAGCCAAGAGGGGAATAGCTACGAGCAGTACTTC; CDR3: CASSQEGNSYEQYF
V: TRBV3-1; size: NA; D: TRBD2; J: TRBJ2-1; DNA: TGTGCCAGCAGGGGGACTAGCGGGAGAAGCAATGAGCAGTTCTTC; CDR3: CASRGTSGRSNEQFF
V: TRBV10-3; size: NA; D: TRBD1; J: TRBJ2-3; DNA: TGTGCCATCAGTGATCCCACAGGGGCCGGAACTAACCCTCGCACAGATACGCAGTATTTT; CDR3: CAISDPTGAGTNPRTDTQYF
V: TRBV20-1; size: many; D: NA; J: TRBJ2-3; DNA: TGCAGTGCTACTATCACAGATACGCAGTATTTT; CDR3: CSATITDTQYF
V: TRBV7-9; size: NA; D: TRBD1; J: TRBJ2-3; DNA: TGTGCCAGCAGCTATGGCAGGGGGCACCCGACAGATACGCAGTATTTT; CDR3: CASSYGRGHPTDTQYF
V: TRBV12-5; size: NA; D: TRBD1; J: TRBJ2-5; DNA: TGTGCTAGTGGTTTGGTACAGGGGGCGAGGAATGAGCAGTACTTC; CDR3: CASGLVQGARNEQYF
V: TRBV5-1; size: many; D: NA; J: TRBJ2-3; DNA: TGCGCCAGCAGCTCTGGCGGGGGCACAGATACGCAGTATTTT; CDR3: CASSSGGGTDTQYF
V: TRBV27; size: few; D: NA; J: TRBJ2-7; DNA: TGTGCCAGCAGTTACCATAACAGAGCAAACTACGAGCAGTACTTC; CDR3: CASSYHNRANYEQYF
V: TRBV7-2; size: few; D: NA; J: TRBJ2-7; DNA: TGTGCCAGCAGCTATTATGTCCAGGGGATACACGAGCAGTACTTC; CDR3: CASSYYVQGIHEQYF
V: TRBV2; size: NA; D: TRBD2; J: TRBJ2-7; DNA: TGTGCCAGCAGGGCCGGACTAGCGGAGACCTACGAGCAGTACTTC; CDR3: CASRAGLAETYEQYF
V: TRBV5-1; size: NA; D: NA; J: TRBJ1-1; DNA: TGCGCCAGCAGCTCCCTTTCTTGGGACACTGAAGCTTTCTTT; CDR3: CASSSLSWDTEAFF
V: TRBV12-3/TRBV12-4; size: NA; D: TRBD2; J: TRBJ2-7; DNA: TGTGCCAGCAGCGCCCTAGCGGGGTACTCCTACGAGCAGTACTTC; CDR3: CASSALAGYSYEQYF
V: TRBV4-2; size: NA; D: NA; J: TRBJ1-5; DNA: TGTGCCGGCAGCCAAGGAGCGGCCAGGGGAGGGCAGCCCCAGCATTTT; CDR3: CAGSQGAARGGQPQHF
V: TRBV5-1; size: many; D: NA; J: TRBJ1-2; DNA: TGCGCCAGCAGCTTGAGTCGTGAGGGTGGCTACACCTTC; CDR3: CASSLSREGGYTF
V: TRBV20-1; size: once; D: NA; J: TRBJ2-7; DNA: TGCAGTGCTACCACCGCCCGAGAGGGCTCCTACAATGAGCAGTACTTC; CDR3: CSATTAREGSYNEQYF
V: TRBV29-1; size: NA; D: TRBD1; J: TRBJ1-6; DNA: TGCAGCGTCGGACAGGGGCAGAATTCACCCCTCCACTTT; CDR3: CSVGQGQNSPLHF
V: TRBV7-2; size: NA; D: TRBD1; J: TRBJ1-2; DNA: TGTGCCAGCAGTATTGGGACAGAGGGCAATGGCTACACCTTC; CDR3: CASSIGTEGNGYTF
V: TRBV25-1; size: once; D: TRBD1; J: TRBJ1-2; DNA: TGTGCCAGCAGTGAATCACTAGGGGGCCCTAACTATGGCTACACCTTC; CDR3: CASSESLGGPNYGYTF
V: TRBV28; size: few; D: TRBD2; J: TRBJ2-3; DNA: TGTGCCAGCAGCCCGAGTATTTACGGGGGGGGAGCTGAGATTACAGATACGCAGTATTTT; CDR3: CASSPSIYGGGAEITDTQYF
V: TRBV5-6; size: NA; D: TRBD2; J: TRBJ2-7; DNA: TGTGCCAGCAGACCTAGCGGGCGCCTTCCCTACGAGCAGTACTTC; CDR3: CASRPSGRLPYEQYF
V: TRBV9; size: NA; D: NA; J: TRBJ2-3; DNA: TGTGCCAGCAGCGCAAGGTGGGCTACAGATACGCAGTATTTT; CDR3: CASSARWATDTQYF
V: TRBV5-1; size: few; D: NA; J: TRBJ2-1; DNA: TGCGCCAGCAGCTTGGGGGCAGGGAGAGTCAATGAGCAGTTCTTC; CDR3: CASSLGAGRVNEQFF
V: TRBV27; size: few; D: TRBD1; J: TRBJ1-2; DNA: TGTGCCAGCACCTTTATCGGGGTACAGGGGGCGCGGGGCTACACCTTC; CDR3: CASTFIGVQGARGYTF
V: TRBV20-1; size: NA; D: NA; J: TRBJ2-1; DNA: TGCAGTGCCACTCCGACGAGGAGCTCCTACAATGAGCAGTTCTTC; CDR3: CSATPTRSSYNEQFF
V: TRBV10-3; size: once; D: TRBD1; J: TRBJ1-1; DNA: TGTGCCATCAGTGAGTCCGGGACAGGGAGGGCCATTGAAGCTTTCTTT; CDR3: CAISESGTGRAIEAFF
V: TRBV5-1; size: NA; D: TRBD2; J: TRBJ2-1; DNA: TGCGCCAGCAGCTTGGGTGGACTAGCGGGAGGTGGTTCCTACAATGAGCAGTTCTTC; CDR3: CASSLGGLAGGGSYNEQFF
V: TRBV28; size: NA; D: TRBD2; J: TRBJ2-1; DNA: TGTGCCAGCAGTTCCCGGGACTATGACTCCCCCCGCCTTTTCGGTGAGCAGTTCTTC; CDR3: CASSSRDYDSPRLFGEQFF
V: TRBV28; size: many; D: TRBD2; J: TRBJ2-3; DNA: TGTGCCAGCAGTTCTCCCGGACTAGCGGCCACCACAGATACGCAGTATTTT; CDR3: CASSSPGLAATTDTQYF
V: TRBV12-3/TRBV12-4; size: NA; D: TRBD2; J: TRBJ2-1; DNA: TGTGCCAGCAGCCCGGCTAGCGGGAAGTTCACCTACAATGAGCAGTTCTTC; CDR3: CASSPASGKFTYNEQFF
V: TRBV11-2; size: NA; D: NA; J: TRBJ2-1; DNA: TGTGCCAGCAGCTTATTGGGAACCGTTGACAATGAGCAGTTCTTC; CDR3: CASSLLGTVDNEQFF
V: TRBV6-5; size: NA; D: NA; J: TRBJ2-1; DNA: TGTGCCAGCAGTTACTCGAAAGGGGGTGAGCAGTTCTTC; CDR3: CASSYSKGGEQFF
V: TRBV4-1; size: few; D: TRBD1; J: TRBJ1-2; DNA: TGCGCCAGCAGCCAACCTCTCCGGGACAGGGGTTTGGGCTACACCTTC; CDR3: CASSQPLRDRGLGYTF
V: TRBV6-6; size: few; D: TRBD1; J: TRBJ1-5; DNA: TGTGCCACAGGACAGGTACTTAGCAATCAGCCCCAGCATTTT; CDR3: CATGQVLSNQPQHF
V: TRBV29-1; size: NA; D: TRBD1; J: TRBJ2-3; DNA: TGCAGCGTCTGGGGCAGGGGGACAGATACGCAGTATTTT; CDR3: CSVWGRGTDTQYF
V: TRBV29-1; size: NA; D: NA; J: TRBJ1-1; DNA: TGCAGCGTTGGGCCTGGGAACACTGAAGCTTTCTTT; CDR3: CSVGPGNTEAFF
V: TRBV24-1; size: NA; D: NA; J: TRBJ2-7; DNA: TGTGCCACCAGTGATTTCGCTAGCGCCCCCTACAATGAGCAGTACTTC; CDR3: CATSDFASAPYNEQYF
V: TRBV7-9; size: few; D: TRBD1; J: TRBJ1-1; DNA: TGTGCCAGCAGCGTACAGGGGTTCGTCACTGAAGCTTTCTTT; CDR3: CASSVQGFVTEAFF
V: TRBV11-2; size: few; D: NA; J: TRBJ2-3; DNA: TGTGCCAGTTCTTTAGGCTTTCGTCTGTATTTT; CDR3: CASSLGFRLYF